Given below is one T cell receptor beta chain in context. This entry is derived from a study of technical replicates of blood from several donors. Profiling relied on immunoSEQ multiplex PCR, and the TCRdb table lists in-frame clones only, not all of them. The sample contains 100,000 or so clones, about 95% of which appear only once. This TCR derives from a human donor in good health. Sequencing was carried out using T cells isolated from PBMCs.

The CDR3 nucleotides read TGTGCCAGCAGCTTGGCCAGCACCGGGGAGCTGTTTTTT. This sequence encodes CASSLASTGELFF. V gene TRBV5-6 combines with J gene TRBJ2-2; the D is unclear. The germline V and J ends were trimmed by 0 bases and 4 bases, with 4 bases remaining between them. The CDR3 runs 13 residues. The germline gives CDR1 SGHDT, CDR2 YYEEEE.